These 15 T cell receptor beta chains share one sample of origin, sequenced in a study of blood T cell repertoires in COVID-19. Assay used: immunoSEQ multiplex PCR; TCRdb lists only in-frame clones, some missing. The sample yields around 120,000 clones, about 90% seen once. The sample was peripheral blood. The source is a woman aged 70-85 years with acute or convalescent COVID-19.

V and J are TRBV2 and TRBJ1-6; 8 nucleotides line up with TRBD1. The germline CDR1 and CDR2 sequences are SNHLY and FYNNEI. This CDR3 contains 14 residues. J gave up 7 bases and V 6 bases, and 5 bases lay outside the gene matches. CDR3 DNA: TGTGCCAGCAGAGACAGGGGTCAGAATTCACCCCTCCACTTT. It specifies CASRDRGQNSPLHF.

The chain has TRBV7-9 and TRBJ1-6; perhaps TRBD1 as D (6 bases). The CDR3 spans 16 residues. Trimming left V 5 bases short and J 11 bases short, with 22 bases between. Germline-derived CDR1 and CDR2 are SEHNR and FQNEAQ (reference sequence). The CDR3: CASSPGGRGVMTPLHF. CDR3 sequence (DNA): TGTGCCAGCAGCCCTGGGGGCAGGGGAGTGATGACACCCCTCCACTTT.

The V and J genes are TRBV7-6 and TRBJ1-3; TRBD1 might be the D (6 bases). V was shortened by 5 bases and J by 4 bases, with 12 bases between the two germline ends. Looked up from germline, CDR1 is SGHVS and CDR2 is FNYEAQ. This CDR3 comprises 14 residues. The CDR3 sequence is CASSQDREGNTIYF. As DNA, the CDR3 is TGTGCCAGCAGCCAGGACAGAGAGGGAAACACCATATATTTT.

V usage is TRBV11-3 and J usage is TRBJ2-2, with a weak D call TRBD2 (6 bases). The CDR3 covers 16 residues. The germline V gene encodes CDR1 SGHNT and CDR2 YENEEA. Trimming cost V 0 bases and J 2 bases, with 10 bases left between them. For the CDR3, the DNA is TGTGCCAGCAGCTTAGATAGCGGTACCAACACCGGGGAGCTGTTTTTT. The encoded protein is CASSLDSGTNTGELFF.

The chain joins TRBV27 to TRBJ2-7, with 10 nucleotides matching TRBD1. CDR1 is MNHEY and CDR2 is SMNVEV in the germline V gene (reference sequence). There are 14 residues in the CDR3. With V trimmed by 6 bases and J by 4 bases, 6 bases remained unmatched. CDR3: CASSTAGQGYEQYF. In DNA, the CDR3 is TGTGCCAGCAGCACCGCGGGACAGGGGTACGAGCAGTACTTC.

This rearrangement joins TRBV19 to TRBJ1-1; a weak D match, TRBD1 (5 bases). Germline V CDR1 and CDR2: LNHDA, SQIVND (reference sequence). V was cut by 6 bases and J by 3 bases, with 14 bases left in between. The CDR3 runs 14 residues. DNA for the CDR3: TGTGCCAGTAGCAACCAGGGAAAGCACACTGAAGCTTTCTTT. It codes for CASSNQGKHTEAFF.

The gene calls are TRBV19 and TRBJ1-6, with TRBD1 matching over 7 bases. Unmatched junction bases numbered 21, after V lost 5 bases and J lost 11 bases. CDR1 and CDR2 (germline): LNHDA, SQIVND (reference sequence). The CDR3 covers 18 residues. CDR3 region: CASSAEENRGYHRAPLHF. In DNA, the CDR3 is TGTGCCAGTAGTGCAGAAGAGAACAGGGGCTATCATCGGGCACCCCTCCACTTT.

This chain uses TRBV30 with TRBJ2-3; TRBD1 matches at 11 bases. Germline V CDR1 and CDR2: GTSNPN, SVGIG (reference sequence). Trimming removed 7 bases from V and 4 bases from J; junction bases left unmatched: 4. This CDR3 contains 13 residues. The CDR3 is CASGQGAPDTQYF. For the CDR3, the DNA is TGTGCCTCCGGACAGGGGGCGCCAGATACGCAGTATTTT. Together with reference TRBV30 and TRBJ2-3, the CDR3 gives the full variable domain: SQTIHQWPATLVQPVGSPLSLECTVEGTSNPNLYWYRQAAGRGLQLLFYSVGIGQISSEVPQNLSASRPQDRQFILSSKKLLLSDSGFYLCASGQGAPDTQYFGPGTRLTVL.

The chain couples TRBV5-1 to TRBJ2-7, with 7 bases matching TRBD2. In germline, CDR1 is SGHRS, CDR2 YFSETQ. V was clipped by 1 base and J by 1 base; unmatched bases: 5. The CDR3 has 15 residues. CDR3 region: CASSLSSSGSYEQYF. The CDR3 DNA sequence: TGCGCCAGCAGCTTGAGCTCTAGCGGATCCTACGAGCAGTACTTC. Using reference TRBV5-1 and TRBJ2-7 for the parts outside the CDR3, the full variable domain is KAGVTQTPRYLIKTRGQQVTLSCSPISGHRSVSWYQQTPGQGLQFLFEYFSETQRNKGNFPGRFSGRQFSNSRSEMNVSTLELGDSALYLCASSLSSSGSYEQYFGPGTRLTVT.

The J gene is TRBJ1-5, the V gene TRBV12-3 or TRBV12-4, with 9 bases matching TRBD1. The CDR3 consists of 13 residues. The V gene end was trimmed by 6 bases and the J gene end by 6 bases; junction bases not matched to a gene: 3. The CDR3 DNA follows: TGTGCCAGCAGGACAGGGGGGTCTCAGCCCCAGCATTTT. It specifies CASRTGGSQPQHF.

This clone was recorded a few times. The rearrangement uses TRBV7-9 and TRBJ1-4, with D unclear. The V end was cut by 2 bases, the J end by 7 bases, with 8 bases between. This CDR3 is built from 13 residues. Germline V gene lookup returns CDR1 SEHNR and CDR2 FQNEAQ (reference sequence). CDR3 loop: CASSLTGFEKLFF. CDR3 coding DNA: TGTGCCAGCAGCTTAACCGGGTTTGAAAAACTGTTTTTT.

The rearrangement joins TRBV10-3 to TRBJ2-5; 9 bases are shared with TRBD2. The CDR3 is made up of 15 amino acids. V lost 4 bases, J lost 2 bases, and 5 bases stayed unmatched. Germline CDR1 and CDR2: ENHRY and SYGVKD. CDR3 nucleotide sequence: TGTGCCATCAGTGGCGGGGGGGCTTTTCAAGAGACCCAGTACTTC. It yields the protein CAISGGGAFQETQYF.

The V call is TRBV28, the J call TRBJ1-1, with D maybe TRBD1 (5 bases). The germline CDR1 and CDR2 sequences are MDHEN and SYDVKM. The CDR3 has 14 amino acids. V lost 5 bases, J lost 5 bases, and 15 bases lay in between. The CDR3 loop reads CASSPPHAGTEAFF. DNA of the CDR3: TGTGCCAGCAGTCCCCCTCATGCAGGGACTGAAGCTTTCTTT.

This clone has only a few counts. The V gene is TRBV28, the J gene TRBJ1-2; tentatively, D is TRBD1 (5 bases). CDR3 length equals 13 residues. The germline V gene has CDR1 MDHEN and CDR2 SYDVKM. Trimming cost V 4 bases and J 4 bases, with 10 bases left between them. The CDR3 DNA follows: TGTGCCAGCAGTTGGGAGGGGAGCTATGGCTACACCTTC. It codes for CASSWEGSYGYTF.

This chain connects TRBV19 to TRBJ2-5; D may be TRBD1 (6 bases). V was trimmed by 7 bases and J by 4 bases, leaving 13 bases between them. The CDR3 is 13 amino acids. Germline-derived CDR1 and CDR2 are LNHDA and SQIVND (reference sequence). DNA of the CDR3: TGTGCCAGTACCAACAGGGCATCAGAGACCCAGTACTTC. Its protein product is CASTNRASETQYF.